The 13 T cell receptor beta chains listed next were all sequenced from one sample in a study of blood T cells in healthy people across ages. Combining a sample-barcoded 5' primer with a J-beta primer mix, a second PCR ran for roughly 7 to 12 cycles. Using its own MiXCR run on the 5' RACE reads, TCRdb lists one record per CDR3 protein. The repertoire consists of more than 700,000 distinct CDR3 sequences, with around half occurring once and the leading ten covering around a sixth. Sequenced sample: blood. These receptor sequences come from a man aged 80 or over in good health.

The chain employs TRBV7-9 and TRBJ1-1; perhaps TRBD1 as D (6 bases). Germline V gives CDR1 SEHNR, CDR2 FQNEAQ (reference sequence). V dropped 5 bases and J dropped 1 base, with 17 bases sitting between them. There are 16 residues in the CDR3. The DNA for the CDR3 is TGTGCCAGCAGCCCTTCAACAGGGAGTACGAACACTGAAGCTTTCTTT. Protein sequence: CASSPSTGSTNTEAFF. Based on the CDR3 plus reference TRBV7-9 and TRBJ1-1, the full variable domain is DTGVSQNPRHKITKRGQNVTFRCDPISEHNRLYWYRQTLGQGPEFLTYFQNEAQLEKSRLLSDRFSAERPKGSFSTLEIQRTEQGDSAMYLCASSPSTGSTNTEAFFGQGTRLTVV.

The chain recombines TRBV7-9 with TRBJ2-5; maybe TRBD1 (6 bases). The CDR3 covers 14 residues. With 5 bases removed from V and 0 bases from J, the gap between germline ends came to 10 bases. Germline CDR1 SEHNR, CDR2 FQNEAQ (reference sequence). The CDR3 DNA follows: TGTGCCAGCAGCCTTAGGACAGACCAAGAGACCCAGTACTTC. Translating it yields CASSLRTDQETQYF.

The CDR3 loop reads CASSLRGHGYTF. The CDR3 DNA is TGTGCCAGCAGCTTACGTGGCCATGGCTACACCTTC. The chain employs TRBV7-9 and TRBJ1-2, with D unclear. The germline V gene encodes CDR1 SEHNR and CDR2 FQNEAQ (reference sequence). Trimming cost V 2 bases and J 6 bases, with 7 bases left between them. The CDR3 is 12 amino acids.

A word on this clonotype: An end of the junction does not agree with germline; a read error may underlie this. The chain couples TRBV28 to TRBJ2-1; 7 bases line up with TRBD1. The CDR3 covers 14 residues. Germline-derived CDR1 and CDR2 are MDHEN and SYDVKM. The CDR3 spells CASSLTGQRNEQLF. CDR3 in DNA: TGTGCCAGCAGTTTAACGGGACAGAGGAATGAGCAGCTCTTC.

This clonotype was seen a few times. J is TRBJ1-5 and V is TRBV7-2; D is unclear. In germline, CDR1 is SGHTA, CDR2 FQGNSA. Trimming cost V 5 bases and J 4 bases, with 9 bases left between them. This CDR3 is built from 13 residues. CDR3 protein: CASSRNSNQPQHF. The CDR3 region has the DNA TGTGCCAGCAGCCGCAACTCTAATCAGCCCCAGCATTTT.

The chain links TRBV2 to TRBJ1-1; 7 nucleotides align to TRBD1. The CDR3 loop spans 14 amino acids. Trimming cost V 1 base and J 10 bases; bases outside gene matches: 9. Per germline, CDR1 SNHLY and CDR2 FYNNEI. Written as DNA, the CDR3 is TGTGCCAGCAGTGAAGGGGTAGCTACAGGGGCAGCTTTCTTT. Translation gives CASSEGVATGAAFF.

This clonotype has a handful of counts. This CDR3 is CASSGTVNEQFF. For the CDR3, the DNA is TGTGCCAGCAGTGGGACTGTGAATGAGCAGTTCTTC. The rearrangement links TRBV27 to TRBJ2-1, with TRBD2 as a possible D gene (6 bases). CDR1 and CDR2 (germline): MNHEY, SMNVEV (reference sequence). This CDR3 comprises 12 residues. The V gene lost 5 bases and the J gene lost 7 bases, with 9 bases spanning the gap.

The rearrangement joins TRBV12-3 or TRBV12-4 to TRBJ2-1; D gene ambiguous. The V end lost 6 bases, the J end lost 7 bases, and 7 bases lay between the germline ends. This CDR3 spans 11 amino acids. CDR3 in amino acids: CASRLVNEQFF. The CDR3 DNA is TGTGCCAGCAGACTCGTTAATGAGCAGTTCTTC.

The rearrangement links TRBV20-1 to TRBJ2-5; D is uncertain. V lost 5 bases and J 11 bases, leaving 18 bases between the germline ends. This CDR3 has 12 amino acids. Germline V gene sequence: CDR1 DFQATT, CDR2 SNEGSKA (reference sequence). The CDR3 sequence: CSAGKISNEQYF. The CDR3 region has the DNA TGCAGTGCTGGGAAGATATCCAATGAGCAGTACTTC.

The chain has TRBV4-2 and TRBJ2-5; TRBD2 matches at 8 bases. The CDR3 is made up of 18 amino acids. The V gene's germline CDR1 is LGHNA and CDR2 YNFKEQ. V lost 0 bases to trimming and J lost 4 bases; unmatched junction nucleotides: 13. CDR3 sequence (DNA): TGTGCCAGCAGCCAAGATGCGACCCTAGCGGGTAACCGAGAGACCCAGTACTTC. This sequence encodes CASSQDATLAGNRETQYF.

The chain combines TRBV3-1 with TRBJ1-5; TRBD1 is a possible D gene (5 bases). Germline CDR1 is LGHDT and CDR2 is YNNKEL (reference sequence). The length of the CDR3 is 15 residues. Between the trimmed V and J ends, which lost 2 bases and 7 bases, there was a span of 15 bases. CDR3 DNA sequence: TGTGCCAGCAGCCAACAACCAGGGACGGAGCAGCCCCAGCATTTT. Its protein product is CASSQQPGTEQPQHF.

Only a few counts were recorded for this clonotype. V and J are TRBV20-1 and TRBJ2-5; 13 nucleotides line up with TRBD2. Germline values: CDR1 DFQATT, CDR2 SNEGSKA (reference sequence). Trimming removed 0 bases from V and 2 bases from J; junction bases left unmatched: 12. The CDR3 runs to 19 residues. CDR3 region: CSARDRDARGLAGQETQYF. The DNA of the CDR3 is TGCAGTGCTAGAGACAGAGACGCTCGGGGACTAGCGGGGCAAGAGACCCAGTACTTC.

The genes are TRBV3-1 and TRBJ2-5; 14 bases match TRBD2. Germline CDR1 LGHDT, CDR2 YNNKEL (reference sequence). Unmatched junction bases numbered 6, after V lost 1 base and J lost 2 bases. CDR3 length: 18 amino acids. The CDR3: CASSQGLAGGPGQETQYF. CDR3 nucleotide sequence: TGTGCCAGCAGCCAAGGACTAGCGGGAGGGCCGGGGCAAGAGACCCAGTACTTC.